This TCR beta chain was obtained from a study of shared clonotypes between healthy human individuals. Findings and limits, study-wide: Naive subsets, compared against memory subsets, generally had larger estimated richness values.

The donor population consisted of healthy HIV-negative adults with no recent acute infections or vaccinations. An even split of each subset's genomic DNA across several immunoSEQ plates was performed. As processed by the authors: Junction-only immunoSEQ sequences carried no quality scores, so filtering differed. Produced via immunoSEQ multiplex PCR; TCRdb's table is partial and in-frame only. V and J calls and clone size follow that table, whereas D and trimming were derived from the DNA. The sample contains about 2.3 million clones, about 90% of which appear only once. As regards this clone: Its antigen is not identified.

The specimen was naive CD4+ T cells from PBMCs. The subset was: CD45RA+ positively selected. This TCR derives from a man in his late teens or twenties in good health. Some clones in this sample may be carry-over from other donors' samples.

The CDR3 DNA follows: TGTGCCAGCAGCTTACTCTCGGGAGCAAACACCGGGGAGCTGTTTTTT. It codes for CASSLLSGANTGELFF. The chain carries TRBV7-9 and TRBJ2-2; the D gene is possibly TRBD2 (6 bases). Between the trimmed V and J ends, which lost 2 bases and 2 bases, there was a span of 12 bases. The CDR3 is 16 residues long. Germline V gene lookup returns CDR1 SEHNR and CDR2 FQNEAQ (reference sequence). The whole variable domain, remainder taken from reference TRBV7-9 and TRBJ2-2, is DTGVSQNPRHKITKRGQNVTFRCDPISEHNRLYWYRQTLGQGPEFLTYFQNEAQLEKSRLLSDRFSAERPKGSFSTLEIQRTEQGDSAMYLCASSLLSGANTGELFFGEGSRLTVL.